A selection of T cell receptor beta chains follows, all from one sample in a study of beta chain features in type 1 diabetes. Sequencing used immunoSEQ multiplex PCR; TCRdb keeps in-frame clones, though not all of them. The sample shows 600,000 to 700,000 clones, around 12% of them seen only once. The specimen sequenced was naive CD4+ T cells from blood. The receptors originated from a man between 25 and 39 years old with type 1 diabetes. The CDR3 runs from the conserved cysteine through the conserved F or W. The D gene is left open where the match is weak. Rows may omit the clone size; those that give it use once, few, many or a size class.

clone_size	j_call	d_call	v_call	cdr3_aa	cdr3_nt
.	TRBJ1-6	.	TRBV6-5	CASSYSPGDWGSPLHF	TGTGCCAGCAGTTACTCGCCGGGGGATTGGGGATCACCCCTCCACTTT
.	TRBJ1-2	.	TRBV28	CASSLFDYGYTF	TGTGCCAGCAGTTTATTTGACTATGGCTACACCTTC
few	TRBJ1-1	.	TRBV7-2	CASSLRMNTEAFF	TGTGCCAGCAGCTTAAGGATGAACACTGAAGCTTTCTTT
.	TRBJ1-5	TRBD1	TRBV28	CASSFFRSGSGGNQPQHF	TGTGCCAGCAGTTTTTTCCGTTCCGGGTCAGGGGGAAATCAGCCCCAGCATTTT
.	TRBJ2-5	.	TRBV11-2	CASSGGGETQYF	TGTGCCAGCAGTGGCGGAGGAGAGACCCAGTACTTC
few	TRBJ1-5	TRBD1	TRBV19	CASSTGQGAVQPQHF	TGTGCCAGTAGTACGGGACAGGGGGCAGTTCAGCCCCAGCATTTT
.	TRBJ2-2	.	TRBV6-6	CASSYSGSTGELFF	TGTGCCAGCAGTTACTCAGGGAGCACCGGGGAGCTGTTTTTT
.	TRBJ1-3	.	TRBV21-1	CASSKSRNTIYF	TGTGCCAGCAGCAAGTCGAGAAACACCATATATTTT
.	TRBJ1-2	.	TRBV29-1	CSASAGSYGYTF	TGCAGCGCCTCGGCGGGTTCATATGGCTACACCTTC
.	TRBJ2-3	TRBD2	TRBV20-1	CSAKAGTQYF	TGCAGTGCAAAAGCGGGGACGCAGTATTTT
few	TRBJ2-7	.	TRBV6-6	CASTKASNSYEQYF	TGTGCCAGCACCAAAGCGTCGAACTCCTACGAGCAGTACTTC
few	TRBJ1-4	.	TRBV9	CASSASQGFVFGEKLFF	TGTGCCAGCAGCGCGAGCCAGGGTTTCGTTTTTGGTGAAAAACTGTTTTTT
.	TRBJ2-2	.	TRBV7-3	CASSNTGELFF	TGTGCCAGCAGCAATACCGGGGAGCTGTTTTTT